This passage covers 17 T cell receptor beta chains from one sample sequenced in a study of identical twins. Each CDR3 protein gets one entry after TCRdb re-called the 5' RACE reads with MiXCR. The sample shows hundreds of thousands of distinct CDR3 sequences, around 6.1% of them seen only once. The sample was naive T cells sorted from blood. The receptors stem from a man in his late teens or twenties in good health.

The chain uses TRBV30 and TRBJ1-5; D is unclear. Germline lookup yields CDR1 GTSNPN and CDR2 SVGIG (reference sequence). The CDR3 has 14 residues. V lost 0 bases and J lost 7, with 13 bases in between. CDR3 nucleotides: TGTGCCTGGAGTGTAAGTCGGTCTAACCAGCCCCAGCATTTT. This translates into CAWSVSRSNQPQHF.

In its sample, this clonotype was seen many times. This rearrangement joins TRBV20-1 to TRBJ2-1; possible D gene TRBD1, 6 bases. V was shortened by 1 base and J by 0 bases, with 7 bases between the two germline ends. This CDR3 region has 14 residues. The V gene's germline CDR1 is DFQATT and CDR2 SNEGSKA (reference sequence). CDR3 amino acids: CSARGTDSYNEQFF. CDR3 nucleotides: TGCAGTGCTAGAGGGACAGACTCCTACAATGAGCAGTTCTTC.

In its sample, this clonotype was seen many times. This chain connects TRBV27 to TRBJ2-1; D is unclear. Germline V lookup: CDR1 MNHEY, CDR2 SMNVEV (reference sequence). The CDR3 is 13 residues long. Deletions cut 7 bases from V and 0 bases from J, with 7 bases between. As DNA, the CDR3 is TGTGCCAGCATGGAAAACTCCTACAATGAGCAGTTCTTC. Protein sequence: CASMENSYNEQFF.

The chain combines TRBV12-3 or TRBV12-4 with TRBJ2-1; D possibly uses TRBD1 or TRBD2 (5 bases each). The V end lost 5 bases, the J end lost 15 bases, and 14 bases lay between the germline ends. The CDR3 sequence is 11 residues long. CDR3 in amino acids: CASSPGPRLFF. CDR3 in DNA: TGTGCCAGCAGTCCGGGACCGAGGCTGTTCTTC.

This clonotype appeared many times. The V call is TRBV10-3, the J call TRBJ2-7; TRBD2 agrees at 8 bases. The V segment lost 10 bases and the J segment 6 bases; nucleotides outside the gene matches: 20. Germline assignment: CDR1 ENHRY and CDR2 SYGVKD. The CDR3 length is 16 residues. The CDR3 loop reads CATEARDGRELGEQYF. CDR3 bases: TGTGCCACCGAGGCACGGGACGGGAGGGAGTTGGGCGAGCAGTACTTC.

At least ten counts were recorded for this clonotype. The V gene is TRBV7-2, the J gene TRBJ2-7; D may match TRBD1 or TRBD2 (5 bases each). Trimming removed 4 bases from V and 4 bases from J, with 14 bases in between. The CDR3 is made up of 14 amino acids. CDR1 and CDR2 from the germline V gene are SGHTA and FQGNSA. Here the CDR3 reads CASSSRDGEYEQYF. For the CDR3, the DNA is TGTGCCAGCAGCTCCCGGGACGGTGAATACGAGCAGTACTTC.

This clonotype was detected many times. The chain uses TRBV5-1 and TRBJ2-7, with D possibly matching TRBD2 (6 bases). Trimming removed 2 bases from V and 3 bases from J, with 12 bases in between. Germline assignment: CDR1 SGHRS and CDR2 YFSETQ. CDR3 length: 14 amino acids. The CDR3 sequence: CASSFRQGGYEQYF. The CDR3 nucleotides are TGCGCCAGCAGCTTTCGGCAGGGAGGCTACGAGCAGTACTTC.

This clonotype was found a few times. In nucleotides, the CDR3 is TGTGCCAGCTCACCAGGGATTTCCAGTGAGCAGTTCTTC. It codes for CASSPGISSEQFF. The chain couples TRBV18 to TRBJ2-1; D not certain. This CDR3 is 13 amino acids long. Between the trimmed V and J ends, which lost 2 bases and 9 bases, there was a span of 11 bases. CDR1 is KGHSH, CDR2 LQKENI, per germline.

This clonotype was seen at least ten times. The V gene is TRBV12-3 or TRBV12-4, the J gene TRBJ2-7, with 8 nucleotides matching TRBD2. Germline trimming cut 5 bases from V and 3 bases from J; bases unmatched to any gene: 12. This CDR3 contains 16 residues. This chain's CDR3 is CASSPLSTSANYEQYF. In DNA, the CDR3 is TGTGCCAGCAGTCCCCTTTCGACTAGCGCGAACTACGAGCAGTACTTC.

This clonotype has a handful of counts. J is TRBJ2-1 and V is TRBV7-7; 12 nucleotides match TRBD2. With V trimmed by 4 bases and J by 6 bases, 7 bases remained unmatched. The CDR3 is 16 amino acids. The germline V gene encodes CDR1 SSHAT and CDR2 FNYEAQ (reference sequence). CDR3 loop: CASSSNLAGGPNEQFF. CDR3 in DNA: TGTGCCAGCAGCTCAAATCTAGCGGGAGGGCCCAATGAGCAGTTCTTC.

At least ten counts were recorded for this clonotype. V is TRBV20-1 and J is TRBJ2-1; 8 nucleotides align to TRBD1. The V gene end was trimmed by 6 bases and the J gene end by 9 bases; junction bases not matched to a gene: 13. Germline CDR1 is DFQATT and CDR2 is SNEGSKA (reference sequence). This CDR3 spans 14 amino acids. The CDR3 DNA is TGCAGTGCCCTCGGCCAGGGGGCCTTGGGTGAGCAGTTCTTC. Translation gives CSALGQGALGEQFF.

Many counts were recorded for this clonotype. V usage is TRBV7-9 and J usage is TRBJ2-2; no definite D call. The CDR3 loop spans 14 amino acids. V gave up 4 bases and J gave up 1 base, with 7 bases separating them. The germline gives CDR1 SEHNR, CDR2 FQNEAQ (reference sequence). The DNA of the CDR3 is TGTGCCAGCAGCTCCGTAGGGAACACCGGGGAGCTGTTTTTT. Translation gives CASSSVGNTGELFF.

This clonotype was picked up a small number of times. The rearrangement uses TRBV20-1 and TRBJ2-4, with unresolved D. Germline CDR1 DFQATT, CDR2 SNEGSKA (reference sequence). The CDR3 loop spans 16 amino acids. V was trimmed by 0 bases and J by 5 bases, leaving 17 bases between them. The CDR3 sequence is CSARDTGSGQENIQYF. CDR3 in DNA: TGCAGTGCTAGAGATACCGGTTCGGGTCAGGAAAACATTCAGTACTTC.

This clonotype has at least ten counts. The gene calls are TRBV7-9 and TRBJ2-7, with 8 positions matching TRBD2. CDR3 size: 17 residues. V trimming: 1 base; J trimming: 0 bases; junction bases outside the gene matches: 8. Germline loops: CDR1 SEHNR, CDR2 FQNEAQ (reference sequence). The CDR3 here is CASSLEPPAGVSYEQYF. The CDR3 region has the DNA TGTGCCAGCAGCTTAGAACCCCCAGCGGGAGTCTCCTACGAGCAGTACTTC.

This clonotype was seen many times. This chain joins TRBV28 and TRBJ2-1, with D tentatively TRBD1 (6 bases). The CDR3 runs to 14 residues. The V gene's germline CDR1 is MDHEN and CDR2 SYDVKM. V gave up 5 bases and J gave up 10 bases, with 18 bases separating them. CDR3 protein: CASSKRSLQGEQFF. Written as DNA, the CDR3 is TGTGCCAGCAGTAAAAGAAGTCTACAGGGAGAGCAGTTCTTC.

This clonotype was observed many times. This chain connects TRBV27 to TRBJ2-5, with unresolved D. Germline CDR1 is MNHEY and CDR2 is SMNVEV (reference sequence). The CDR3 contains 13 residues. V was pared by 2 bases and J by 5 bases, with 9 bases between. The CDR3 bases are TGTGCCAGCAGTTTAATGTTTCCTGAGACCCAGTACTTC. It yields the protein CASSLMFPETQYF.

This clonotype was seen ten or more times. V is TRBV12-3 or TRBV12-4 and J is TRBJ1-5; D not certain. V lost 2 bases, J lost 0 bases, and 2 bases lay in between. The CDR3 spans 13 residues. Here the CDR3 DNA reads TGTGCCAGCAGTTTAAGTAGCAATCAGCCCCAGCATTTT. Protein product: CASSLSSNQPQHF.